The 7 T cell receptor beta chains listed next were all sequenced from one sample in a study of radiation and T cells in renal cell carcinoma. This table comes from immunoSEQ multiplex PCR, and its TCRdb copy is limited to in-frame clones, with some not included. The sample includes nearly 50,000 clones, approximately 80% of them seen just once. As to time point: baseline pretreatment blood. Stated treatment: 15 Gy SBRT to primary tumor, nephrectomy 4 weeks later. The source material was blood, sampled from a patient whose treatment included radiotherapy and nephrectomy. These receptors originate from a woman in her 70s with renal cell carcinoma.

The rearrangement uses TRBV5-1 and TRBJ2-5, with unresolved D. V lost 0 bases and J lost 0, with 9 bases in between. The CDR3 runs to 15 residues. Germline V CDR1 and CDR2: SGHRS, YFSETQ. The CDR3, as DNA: TGCGCCAGCAGCTTGGCCGCGGATTACCAAGAGACCCAGTACTTC. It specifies CASSLAADYQETQYF.

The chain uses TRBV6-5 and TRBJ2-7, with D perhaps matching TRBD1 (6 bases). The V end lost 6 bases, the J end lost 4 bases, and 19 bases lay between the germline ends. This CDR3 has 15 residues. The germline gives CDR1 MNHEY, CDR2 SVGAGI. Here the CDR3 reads CASRKYREVAYEQYF. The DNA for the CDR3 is TGTGCCAGCAGGAAATACAGGGAAGTCGCGTACGAGCAGTACTTC.

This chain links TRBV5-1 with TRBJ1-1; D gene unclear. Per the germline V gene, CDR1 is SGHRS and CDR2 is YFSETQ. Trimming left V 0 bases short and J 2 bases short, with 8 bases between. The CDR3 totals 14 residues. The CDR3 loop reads CASSLDGVNTEAFF. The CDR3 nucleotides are TGCGCCAGCAGCTTGGATGGGGTCAACACTGAAGCTTTCTTT.

CDR3 coding DNA: TGTGCCAGTAGCAGGGAAGGCAATCAGCCCCAGCATTTT. Its translation: CASSREGNQPQHF. J is TRBJ1-5 and V is TRBV19; TRBD1 is a possible D gene (5 bases). CDR1 is LNHDA and CDR2 is SQIVND in the germline V gene (reference sequence). Trimming stripped 6 bases from V and 2 bases from J, with 8 bases between. The CDR3 has 13 amino acids.

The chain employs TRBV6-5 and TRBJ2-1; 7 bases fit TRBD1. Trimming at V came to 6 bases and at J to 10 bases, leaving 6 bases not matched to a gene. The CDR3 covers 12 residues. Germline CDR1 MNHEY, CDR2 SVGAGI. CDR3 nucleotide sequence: TGTGCCAGCAGCACAGGGGTATCAGAGCAGTTCTTC. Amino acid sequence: CASSTGVSEQFF.

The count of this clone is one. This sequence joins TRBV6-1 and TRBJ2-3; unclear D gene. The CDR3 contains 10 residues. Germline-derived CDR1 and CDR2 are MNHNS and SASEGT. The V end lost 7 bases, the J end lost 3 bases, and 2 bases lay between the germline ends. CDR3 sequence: CASTTDTQYF. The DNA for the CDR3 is TGTGCCAGCACGACAGATACGCAGTATTTT.

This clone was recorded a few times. The CDR3 nucleotides are TGCGCCAGCAGCTTGGAAACTACGAACACCGGGGAGCTGTTTTTT. This gives the protein CASSLETTNTGELFF. The chain carries TRBV5-1 and TRBJ2-2; D not certain. Looked up from germline, CDR1 is SGHRS and CDR2 is YFSETQ. CDR3 length: 15 amino acids. Trimming shortened V by 0 bases and J by 0 bases, and 6 bases separated the two germline ends.